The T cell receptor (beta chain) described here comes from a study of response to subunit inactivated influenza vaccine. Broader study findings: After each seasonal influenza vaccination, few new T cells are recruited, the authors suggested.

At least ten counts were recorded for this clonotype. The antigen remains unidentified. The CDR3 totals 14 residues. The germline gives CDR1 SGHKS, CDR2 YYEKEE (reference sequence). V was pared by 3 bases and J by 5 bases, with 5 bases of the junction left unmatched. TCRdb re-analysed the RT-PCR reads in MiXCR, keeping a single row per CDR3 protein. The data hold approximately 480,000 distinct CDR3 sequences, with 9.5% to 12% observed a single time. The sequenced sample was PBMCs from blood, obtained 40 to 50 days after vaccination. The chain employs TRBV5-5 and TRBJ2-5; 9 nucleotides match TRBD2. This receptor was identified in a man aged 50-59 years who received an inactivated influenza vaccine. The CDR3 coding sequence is TGTGCCAGCAGCTGGGGACTAGCAGGCGAGACCCAGTACTTC. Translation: CASSWGLAGETQYF. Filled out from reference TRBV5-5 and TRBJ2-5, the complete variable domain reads DAGVTQSPTHLIKTRGQQVTLRCSPISGHKSVSWYQQVLGQGPQFIFQYYEKEERGRGNFPDRFSARQFPNYSSELNVNALLLGDSALYLCASSWGLAGETQYFGPGTRLLVL.